Listed below are T cell receptor beta chains from one sample, sequenced in a study of sequential checkpoint blockade in melanoma. Clones were sequenced by immunoSEQ multiplex PCR, and TCRdb holds only the in-frame ones, with some missing. The sample has around 39,000 clones, about 83% seen once. Sequenced here: CD8+ T cells sorted from blood (inferred from file names), sampled from a patient given nivolumab and ipilimumab in sequence. These receptors came from a human donor with melanoma. The CDR3 runs from the conserved cysteine through the conserved F or W. Fields, in order: J gene, V gene, CDR3 protein.

TRBJ1-1 TRBV29-1 CSVEGGQPFF
TRBJ1-1 TRBV19 CASSIEAGLNTEAFF
TRBJ2-1 TRBV9 CASSGTEYEQFF
TRBJ2-1 TRBV4-1 CASSLLAGGTNEQFF
TRBJ1-1 TRBV19 CASSPDRVTEAFF
TRBJ2-7 TRBV15 CATSRPQGAKEQYF
TRBJ2-7 TRBV9 CASSATGASSYEQYF
TRBJ1-4 TRBV9 CASSGGTGAGEKLFF
TRBJ2-3 TRBV7-2 CASSLPIAGGTDTQYF
TRBJ2-2 TRBV2 CATGAQGATGELFF
TRBJ1-5 TRBV7-6 CASSLGDSPARPQHF
TRBJ2-7 TRBV29-1 CSVTPGLAGVNEQYF
TRBJ1-2 TRBV6-4 CASSDGPGRGHYGYTF
TRBJ2-3 TRBV27 CASSDRGNTQYF
TRBJ2-7 TRBV28 CASSLREGYYEQYF
TRBJ2-7 TRBV5-1 CASSLTGQGYEQYF
TRBJ2-7 TRBV10-1 CASSETQAYEQYF
. TRBV6-1 CASSGGTGAYEQYF
TRBJ1-3 TRBV7-9 CASSLARAGSGNTIYF
TRBJ2-1 TRBV28 CASSLRGLRGNEQFF
TRBJ2-7 TRBV7-2 CASSQGLAGPAYEQYF
TRBJ2-7 TRBV29-1 CSVEDGGPGQGAAEQYF
TRBJ1-1 TRBV14 CASSHGGSRGTEAFF
TRBJ2-7 TRBV11-2 CASSVHFGRDSYEQYF
TRBJ2-2 TRBV4-2 CASSQDHYSNTGELFF
TRBJ2-3 TRBV27 CASSLSPLSPSTDTQYF
TRBJ1-1 TRBV7-2 CASSPKLGQNTEAFF
TRBJ1-1 TRBV6-5 CASSYGGGEAFF
TRBJ1-1 TRBV30 CAWTSYRDRGEAFF
TRBJ1-1 TRBV27 CASSFGTGVSEAFF
TRBJ2-5 TRBV29-1 CSVEDARLPGEQYF
TRBJ2-2 TRBV28 CASSRGTGELFF
TRBJ2-7 TRBV19 CASSPLDGNHYEQYF
TRBJ2-4 TRBV15 CATRQDLAKNIQYF
TRBJ1-2 TRBV19 CASPLQGRDYGYTF
TRBJ2-1 TRBV2 CASSSTSARDEQFF
TRBJ2-1 TRBV11-2 CASSLDGHEQFF
TRBJ2-1 TRBV27 CASNLLAGGGNEQFF
TRBJ1-2 TRBV5-6 CASSPGTGNNYGYTF
TRBJ2-7 TRBV7-9 CASSTLGSSGRAHEQYF
TRBJ2-7 TRBV27 CASSLSAGQGAWGEQYF